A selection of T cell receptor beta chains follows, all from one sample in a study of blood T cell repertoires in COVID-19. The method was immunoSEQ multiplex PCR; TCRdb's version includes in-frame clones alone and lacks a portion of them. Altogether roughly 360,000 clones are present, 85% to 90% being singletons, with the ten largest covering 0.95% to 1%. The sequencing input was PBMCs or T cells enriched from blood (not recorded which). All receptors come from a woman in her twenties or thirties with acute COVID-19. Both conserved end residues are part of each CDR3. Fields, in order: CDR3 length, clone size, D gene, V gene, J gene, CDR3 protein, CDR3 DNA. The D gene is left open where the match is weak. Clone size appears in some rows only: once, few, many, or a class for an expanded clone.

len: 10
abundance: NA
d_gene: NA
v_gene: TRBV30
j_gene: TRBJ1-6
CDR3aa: CAWERQTLHF
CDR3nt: TGTGCCTGGGAAAGACAGACCCTCCACTTT

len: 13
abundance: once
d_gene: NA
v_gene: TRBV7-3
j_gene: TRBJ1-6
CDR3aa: CASSFFKGSPLHF
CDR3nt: TGTGCCAGCAGCTTTTTTAAGGGGTCACCCCTCCACTTT

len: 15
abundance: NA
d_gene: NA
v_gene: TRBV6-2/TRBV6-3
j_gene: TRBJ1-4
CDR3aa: CASSYFTSTNEKLFF
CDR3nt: TGTGCCAGCAGTTACTTCACATCAACTAATGAAAAACTGTTTTTT

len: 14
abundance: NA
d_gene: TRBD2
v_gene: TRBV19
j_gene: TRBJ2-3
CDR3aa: CASSIDGGINTQYF
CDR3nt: TGTGCCAGTAGTATCGACGGGGGGATCAATACGCAGTATTTT

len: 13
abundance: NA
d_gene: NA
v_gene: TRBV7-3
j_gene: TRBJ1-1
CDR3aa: CASSFRQNTEAFF
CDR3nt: TGTGCCAGCAGCTTTAGACAGAACACTGAAGCTTTCTTT

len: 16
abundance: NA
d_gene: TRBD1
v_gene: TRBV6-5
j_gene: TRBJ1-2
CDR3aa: CASSYSGTGGRYGYTF
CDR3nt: TGTGCCAGCAGTTACTCCGGGACAGGAGGCCGCTATGGCTACACCTTC

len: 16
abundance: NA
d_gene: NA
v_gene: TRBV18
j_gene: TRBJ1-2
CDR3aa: CASSLHVRGSNYGYTF
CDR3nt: TGTGCCAGCTCACTACACGTCCGGGGTTCCAACTATGGCTACACCTTC

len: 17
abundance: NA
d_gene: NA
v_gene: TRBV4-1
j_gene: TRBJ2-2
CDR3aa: CASSQGGYSGNTGELFF
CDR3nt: TGCGCCAGCAGCCAGGGGGGATACTCCGGGAACACCGGGGAGCTGTTTTTT

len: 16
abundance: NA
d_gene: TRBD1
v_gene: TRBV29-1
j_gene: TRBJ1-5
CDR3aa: CSATYPGTGGYQPQHF
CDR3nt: TGCAGCGCCACATATCCCGGGACAGGGGGCTATCAGCCCCAGCATTTT

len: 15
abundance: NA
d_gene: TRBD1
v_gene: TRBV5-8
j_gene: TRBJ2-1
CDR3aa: CASSFIPGTGNEQFF
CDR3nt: TGTGCCAGCAGCTTTATTCCCGGGACAGGCAATGAGCAGTTCTTC

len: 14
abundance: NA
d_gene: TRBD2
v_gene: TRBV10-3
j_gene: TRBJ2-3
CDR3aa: CAITSGGAPDTQYF
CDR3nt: TGTGCCATAACTAGCGGGGGGGCCCCAGATACGCAGTATTTT

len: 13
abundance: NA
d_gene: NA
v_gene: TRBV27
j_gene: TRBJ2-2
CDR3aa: CASSLKGTGELFF
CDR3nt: TGTGCCAGCAGTTTAAAGGGGACCGGGGAGCTGTTTTTT

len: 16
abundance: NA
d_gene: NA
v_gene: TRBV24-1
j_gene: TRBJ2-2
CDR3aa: CATSSLAPLNTGELFF
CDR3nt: TGTGCCACCAGTTCCCTAGCGCCACTTAACACCGGGGAGCTGTTTTTT

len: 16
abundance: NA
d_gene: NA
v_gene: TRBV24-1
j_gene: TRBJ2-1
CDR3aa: CATSDFRGGSYNEQFF
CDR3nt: TGTGCCACCAGTGATTTTAGAGGGGGCTCCTACAATGAGCAGTTCTTC

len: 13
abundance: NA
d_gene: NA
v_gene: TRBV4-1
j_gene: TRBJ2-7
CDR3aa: CASSQVDSYEQYF
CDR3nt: TGCGCCAGCAGCCAAGTGGACAGTTACGAGCAGTACTTC

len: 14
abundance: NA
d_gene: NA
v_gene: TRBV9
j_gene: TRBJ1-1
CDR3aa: CASSVAGANTEAFF
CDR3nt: TGTGCCAGCAGCGTAGCTGGGGCGAACACTGAAGCTTTCTTT

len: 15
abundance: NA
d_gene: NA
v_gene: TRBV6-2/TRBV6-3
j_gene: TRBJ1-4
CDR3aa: CASSYPPSFNEKLFF
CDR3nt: TGTGCCAGCAGTTACCCCCCGAGCTTCAATGAAAAACTGTTTTTT

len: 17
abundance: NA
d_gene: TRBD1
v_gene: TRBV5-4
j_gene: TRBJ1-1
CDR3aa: CASSLWPKGGQGAEAFF
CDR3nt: TGTGCCAGCAGCTTGTGGCCAAAAGGGGGCCAAGGGGCTGAAGCTTTCTTT

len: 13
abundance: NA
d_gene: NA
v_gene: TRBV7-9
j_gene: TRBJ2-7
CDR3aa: CASSLGTGDEQYF
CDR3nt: TGTGCCAGCAGCTTAGGGACCGGGGACGAGCAGTACTTC

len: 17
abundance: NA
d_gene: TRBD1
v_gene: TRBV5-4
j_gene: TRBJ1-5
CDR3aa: CASSSQGTGGANKPQHF
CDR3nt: TGTGCCAGCAGCTCTCAGGGGACAGGGGGCGCGAATAAGCCCCAGCATTTT

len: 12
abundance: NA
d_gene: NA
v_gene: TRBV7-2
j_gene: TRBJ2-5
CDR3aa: CASGGGRETQYF
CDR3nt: TGTGCCAGCGGGGGGGGGCGAGAGACCCAGTACTTC

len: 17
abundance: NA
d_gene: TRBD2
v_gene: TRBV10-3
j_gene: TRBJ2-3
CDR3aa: CAISENRGGRQTDTQYF
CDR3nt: TGTGCCATCAGTGAGAACCGGGGGGGGAGACAGACAGATACGCAGTATTTT

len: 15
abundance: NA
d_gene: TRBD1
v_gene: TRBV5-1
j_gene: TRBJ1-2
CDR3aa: CASSLRDRGPYGYTF
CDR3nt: TGCGCCAGCAGCTTGCGGGACAGGGGCCCCTATGGCTACACCTTC

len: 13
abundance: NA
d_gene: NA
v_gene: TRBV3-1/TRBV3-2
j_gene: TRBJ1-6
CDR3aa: CASSPSVNSPLHF
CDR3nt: TGTGCCAGCAGCCCCTCGGTCAATTCACCCCTCCACTTT

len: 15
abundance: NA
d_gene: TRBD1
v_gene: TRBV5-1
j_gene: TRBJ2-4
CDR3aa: CASSPQGVGKNIQYF
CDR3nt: TGCGCCAGCAGCCCCCAGGGGGTCGGCAAAAACATTCAGTACTTC

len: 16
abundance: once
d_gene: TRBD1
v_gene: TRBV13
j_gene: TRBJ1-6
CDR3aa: CASSQRLTGARAPLHF
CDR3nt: TGTGCCAGCAGCCAAAGGTTAACAGGGGCTAGGGCACCCCTCCACTTT

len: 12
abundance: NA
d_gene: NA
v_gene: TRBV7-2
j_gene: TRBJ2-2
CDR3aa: CASNLGDGELFF
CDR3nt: TGTGCCAGCAACCTGGGAGACGGGGAGCTGTTTTTT

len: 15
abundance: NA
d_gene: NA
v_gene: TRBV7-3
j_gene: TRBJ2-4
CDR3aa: CASSPGHIAKNIQYF
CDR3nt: TGTGCCAGCAGCCCGGGACACATAGCCAAAAACATTCAGTACTTC

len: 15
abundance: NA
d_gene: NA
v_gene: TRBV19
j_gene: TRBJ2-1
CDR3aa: CASSPGHGGYNEQFF
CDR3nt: TGTGCCAGTAGTCCCGGACACGGGGGATACAATGAGCAGTTCTTC

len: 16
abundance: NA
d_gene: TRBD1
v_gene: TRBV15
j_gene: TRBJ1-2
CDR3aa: CATSRAPGQKQGGYTF
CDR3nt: TGTGCCACCAGCAGAGCACCGGGACAGAAACAGGGAGGCTACACCTTC

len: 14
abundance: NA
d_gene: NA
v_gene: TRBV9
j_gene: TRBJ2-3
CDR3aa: CASSVEQATDTQYF
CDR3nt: TGTGCCAGCAGCGTAGAACAGGCCACAGATACGCAGTATTTT

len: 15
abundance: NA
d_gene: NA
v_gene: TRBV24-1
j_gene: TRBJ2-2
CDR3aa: CATSDHDRYPGELFF
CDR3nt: TGTGCCACCAGTGATCATGACAGGTATCCCGGGGAGCTGTTTTTT

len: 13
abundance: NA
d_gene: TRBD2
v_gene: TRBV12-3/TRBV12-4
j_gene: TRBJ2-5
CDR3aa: CASSPGLVETQYF
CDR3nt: TGTGCCAGCAGTCCGGGACTAGTAGAGACCCAGTACTTC

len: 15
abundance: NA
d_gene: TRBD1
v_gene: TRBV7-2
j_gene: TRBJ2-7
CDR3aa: CASSLATGGTYEQYF
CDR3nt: TGTGCCAGCAGCTTAGCGACAGGGGGTACCTACGAGCAGTACTTC

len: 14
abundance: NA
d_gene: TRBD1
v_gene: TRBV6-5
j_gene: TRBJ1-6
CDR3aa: CASTQGDDNSPLHF
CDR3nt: TGTGCCAGCACCCAGGGGGACGATAATTCACCCCTCCACTTT

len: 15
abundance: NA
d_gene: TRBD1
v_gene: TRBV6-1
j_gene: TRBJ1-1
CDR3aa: CASSEWGTGYTEAFF
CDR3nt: TGTGCCAGCAGTGAATGGGGGACAGGCTACACTGAAGCTTTCTTT

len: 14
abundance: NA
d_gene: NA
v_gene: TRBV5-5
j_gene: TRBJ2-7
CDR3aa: CASSLFGVSYEQYF
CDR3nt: TGTGCCAGCAGCTTGTTCGGGGTGTCGTACGAGCAGTACTTC

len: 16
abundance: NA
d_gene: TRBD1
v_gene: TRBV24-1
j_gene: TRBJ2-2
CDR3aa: CATSDPQGARTGELFF
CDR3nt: TGTGCCACCAGTGATCCACAGGGGGCAAGGACCGGGGAGCTGTTTTTT

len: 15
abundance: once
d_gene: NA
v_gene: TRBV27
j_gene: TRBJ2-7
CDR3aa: CASSLEGLGSYEQYF
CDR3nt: TGTGCCAGCAGTTTAGAGGGCCTGGGCTCCTACGAGCAGTACTTC

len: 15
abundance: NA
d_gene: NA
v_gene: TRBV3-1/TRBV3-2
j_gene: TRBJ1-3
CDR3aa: CASSQDRGSGNTIYF
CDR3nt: TGTGCCAGCAGCCAAGATAGGGGGTCTGGAAACACCATATATTTT

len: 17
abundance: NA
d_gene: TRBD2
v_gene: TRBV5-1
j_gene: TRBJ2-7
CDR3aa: CASSLSTGLAGDYEQYF
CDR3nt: TGCGCCAGCAGCTTGAGTACCGGACTAGCGGGGGACTACGAGCAGTACTTC

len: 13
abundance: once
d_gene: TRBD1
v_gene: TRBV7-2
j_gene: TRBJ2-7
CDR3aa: CASRDRGSYEQYF
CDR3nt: TGTGCCAGCCGGGACAGGGGTTCCTACGAGCAGTACTTC

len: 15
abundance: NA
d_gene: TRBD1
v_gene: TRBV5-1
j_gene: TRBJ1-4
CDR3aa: CASSLLTGGEEKLFF
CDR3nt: TGCGCCAGCAGCCTCTTGACAGGGGGAGAAGAAAAACTGTTTTTT

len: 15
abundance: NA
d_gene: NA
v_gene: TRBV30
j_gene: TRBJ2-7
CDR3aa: CACLWTGTSSYEQYF
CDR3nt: TGTGCCTGCTTGTGGACGGGGACAAGCTCCTACGAGCAGTACTTC

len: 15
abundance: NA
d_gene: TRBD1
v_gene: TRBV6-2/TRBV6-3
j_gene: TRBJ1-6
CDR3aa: CASSYGGRGQSPLHF
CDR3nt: TGTGCCAGCAGTTACGGTGGCAGGGGGCAATCACCCCTCCACTTT

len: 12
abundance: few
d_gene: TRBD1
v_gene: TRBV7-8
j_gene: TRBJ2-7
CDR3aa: CASSQNRGEQYF
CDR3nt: TGTGCCAGCAGCCAAAACAGGGGCGAGCAGTACTTC

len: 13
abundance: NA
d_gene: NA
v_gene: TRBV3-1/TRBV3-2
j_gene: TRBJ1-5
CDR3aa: CASSQGRDQPQHF
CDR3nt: TGTGCCAGCAGCCAAGGCAGGGATCAGCCCCAGCATTTT

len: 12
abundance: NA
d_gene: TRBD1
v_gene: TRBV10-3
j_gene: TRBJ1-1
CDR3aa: CAIREEQGMAFF
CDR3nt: TGTGCCATCAGGGAGGAACAGGGGATGGCTTTCTTT

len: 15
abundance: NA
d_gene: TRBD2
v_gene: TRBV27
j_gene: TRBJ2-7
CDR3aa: CASSLSRTSVSEQYF
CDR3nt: TGTGCCAGCAGTTTATCGAGGACTAGCGTCTCCGAGCAGTACTTC

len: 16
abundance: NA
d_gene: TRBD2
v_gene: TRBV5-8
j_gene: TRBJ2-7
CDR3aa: CASSPRGLAGTLEQYF
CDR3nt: TGTGCCAGCAGCCCGAGGGGGCTAGCGGGGACACTCGAGCAGTACTTC

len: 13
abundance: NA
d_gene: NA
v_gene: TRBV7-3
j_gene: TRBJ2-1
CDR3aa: CASSLGRNNEQFF
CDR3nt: TGTGCCAGCAGCTTAGGCAGAAACAATGAGCAGTTCTTC

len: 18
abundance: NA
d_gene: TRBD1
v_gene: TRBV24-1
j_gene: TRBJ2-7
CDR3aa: CATSDSTPDRGGTYEQYF
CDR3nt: TGTGCCACCAGTGATTCCACCCCTGACAGGGGGGGAACCTACGAGCAGTACTTC